This entry lists 32 T cell receptor beta chains sequenced from one sample in a study of T cells in Graves' hyperthyroidism and ophthalmopathy. It was RNA transcripts that yielded the amplified TCR beta CDR3 regions. First-round RT-PCR with HTBI primers amplified the TCR CDR3 region. TCRdb re-derived calls from the multiplex PCR reads in MiXCR, one entry per CDR3 protein. The table includes about 360,000 distinct CDR3 sequences, about 13% detected once. Sequenced sample: blood. These receptors originate from a woman aged 18-29 years with Graves' hyperthyroidism.

This clonotype showed up just a few times. A much larger clone differs from this one at a single base, so this may be a read error. The rearrangement links TRBV3-1 to TRBJ2-7; D uncertain. The V gene lost 5 bases and the J gene lost 0 bases, with 11 bases spanning the gap. CDR1 is LGHDT and CDR2 is YNNKEL in the germline V gene (reference sequence). This CDR3 has 14 amino acids. In nucleotides, the CDR3 is TGTGCCAGCAGCAATGGGCACAGCTCCTACGAGCAGTACTTC. It yields the protein CASSNGHSSYEQYF.

This clonotype has at least ten counts. The chain combines TRBV7-2 with TRBJ1-4; the D is unclear. In germline, CDR1 is SGHTA, CDR2 FQGNSA. CDR3 size: 14 residues. V shed 5 bases and J shed 3 bases, with 10 bases lying between them. CDR3 in DNA: TGTGCCAGCAGCCTTGGTTTGGCTAATGAAAAACTGTTTTTT. As protein: CASSLGLANEKLFF.

This clonotype was seen many times. The chain links TRBV20-1 to TRBJ1-1; D gene unclear. V lost 3 bases, J lost 1 base, and 6 bases lay in between. The CDR3 has 12 residues. In germline, CDR1 is DFQATT, CDR2 SNEGSKA (reference sequence). The CDR3 loop reads CSASSENTEAFF. For the CDR3, the DNA is TGCAGTGCTAGTAGCGAGAACACTGAAGCTTTCTTT.

This clonotype has at least ten counts. The rearrangement links TRBV28 to TRBJ1-6; weak D call: TRBD1 (5 bases). The CDR3 is 18 residues long. Germline assignment: CDR1 MDHEN and CDR2 SYDVKM. Trimming shortened V by 3 bases and J by 3 bases, and 18 bases separated the two germline ends. The CDR3 DNA reads as TGTGCCAGCAGTTTCTATCCCCGCGGGGGATTCTATAATTCACCCCTCCACTTT. It codes for CASSFYPRGGFYNSPLHF.

This clonotype was seen a handful of times. The chain is built from TRBV9 and TRBJ2-1; maybe TRBD1 (6 bases). The CDR3 totals 13 residues. The germline V and J ends were trimmed by 0 bases and 10 bases, with 11 bases remaining between them. Germline CDR1 is SGDLS and CDR2 is YYNGEE. This CDR3 is CASSVVATGEQFF. The CDR3 coding sequence is TGTGCCAGCAGCGTAGTGGCCACAGGGGAGCAGTTCTTC.

The table lists this clonotype with a few counts. This sequence joins TRBV29-1 and TRBJ2-1; D remains ambiguous. The CDR3 consists of 13 residues. The V gene lost 7 bases and the J gene lost 5 bases, with 15 bases spanning the gap. Germline lookup yields CDR1 SQVTM and CDR2 ANQGSEA. The CDR3 reads CSAKVLTDNEQFF. DNA for the CDR3: TGCAGCGCCAAGGTTTTGACCGACAATGAGCAGTTCTTC.

This clonotype has ten or more counts. The CDR3 sequence is CASSDGSNQPQHF. DNA for the CDR3: TGTGCCAGCAGTGACGGGAGCAATCAGCCCCAGCATTTT. The gene calls are TRBV6-4 and TRBJ1-5, with D unclear. This CDR3 comprises 13 residues. V lost 2 bases to trimming and J lost 1 base, with 3 bases between them. The germline gives CDR1 MRHNA, CDR2 SNTAGT.

As to this clonotype: A much larger clone differs by one base, so this may be a read error. The chain couples TRBV20-1 to TRBJ1-5; the D is unclear. V shed 3 bases and J shed 5 bases, with 14 bases lying between them. The CDR3 consists of 14 residues. Per germline, CDR1 DFQATT and CDR2 SNEGSKA (reference sequence). CDR3 in amino acids: CSASAADGDQPQHF. The CDR3 coding sequence is TGCAGTGCTAGCGCTGCGGACGGCGATCAGCCCCAGCATTTT.

There are a few counts of this clonotype. The rearrangement joins TRBV14 to TRBJ2-1; D remains unclear. Between the trimmed V and J ends, which lost 2 bases and 4 bases, there was a span of 15 bases. Germline V gene data show CDR1 as SGHDN and CDR2 as FVKESK. This CDR3 is built from 16 residues. CDR3 DNA sequence: TGTGCCAGCAGCCAATATCCCCCGAAGATATACAATGAGCAGTTCTTC. Amino acids: CASSQYPPKIYNEQFF.

In the case of this clonotype: Germline and junction disagree at one end, which may indicate a read error. The chain has TRBV9 and TRBJ2-1, with 9 bases matching TRBD2. CDR1 is SGDLS and CDR2 is YYNGEE in the germline V gene. The CDR3 is 16 amino acids. The CDR3 coding sequence is TGTACCAGCAGCGTAGCTAGCGGGACGGGTGAGGGTGAGCAGTTCTTC. This sequence encodes CTSSVASGTGEGEQFF.

This clonotype was counted ten times or more. This chain connects TRBV28 to TRBJ2-5; the D gene is possibly TRBD2 (5 bases). CDR1 and CDR2 from the germline V gene are MDHEN and SYDVKM. V dropped 3 bases and J dropped 5 bases, with 10 bases sitting between them. The CDR3 has 13 residues. CDR3 DNA: TGTGCCAGCAGTTTCTTTCGGGATGAGACCCAGTACTTC. This gives the protein CASSFFRDETQYF.

The V gene is TRBV5-4, the J gene TRBJ2-2; unclear D gene. Germline CDR1 SGHNT, CDR2 YYREEE (reference sequence). The CDR3 has 15 amino acids. Trimming left V 4 bases short and J 2 bases short, with 12 bases between. The CDR3 sequence: CASSHPSGNTGELFF. DNA for the CDR3: TGTGCCAGCAGCCACCCCTCAGGAAACACCGGGGAGCTGTTTTTT.

The chain employs TRBV7-2 and TRBJ1-1; D remains unclear. The CDR3 sequence is 14 residues long. From germline, CDR1 is SGHTA and CDR2 FQGNSA. Trimming cost V 1 base and J 1 base, with 7 bases left between them. Here the CDR3 DNA reads TGTGCCAGCAGCTTAGAAGAGGGGAACACTGAAGCTTTCTTT. This gives the protein CASSLEEGNTEAFF. Variable domain in full (rest from reference TRBV7-2 and TRBJ1-1): GAGVSQSPSNKVTEKGKDVELRCDPISGHTALYWYRQSLGQGLEFLIYFQGNSAPDKSGLPSDRFSAERTGGSVSTLTIQRTQQEDSAVYLCASSLEEGNTEAFFGQGTRLTVV.

In its sample, this clonotype was seen many times. The chain couples TRBV6-5 to TRBJ1-3; D is undetermined. CDR3 length: 16 residues. Germline loops: CDR1 MNHEY, CDR2 SVGAGI. Trimming stripped 0 bases from V and 0 bases from J, with 9 bases between. DNA for the CDR3: TGTGCCAGCAGTTACTCCCCCGGGAGCTCTGGAAACACCATATATTTT. Amino acid sequence: CASSYSPGSSGNTIYF.

This clonotype was counted many times. This chain connects TRBV12-3 or TRBV12-4 to TRBJ2-2, with D perhaps given as TRBD1 or TRBD2 (6 bases each). Trimming took off 7 bases at V and 6 bases at J, with 15 bases between the two ends. CDR3 size: 14 residues. CDR3 sequence reads: CASMEGERPGELFF. DNA for the CDR3: TGTGCCAGCATGGAGGGGGAGAGGCCCGGGGAGCTGTTTTTT.

The sample holds many counts of this clonotype. This chain joins TRBV11-2 and TRBJ2-5; 8 bases are a match to TRBD2. Trimming removed 5 bases from V and 7 bases from J; junction bases left unmatched: 9. Germline V lookup: CDR1 SGHAT, CDR2 FQNNGV. CDR3 size: 14 residues. The CDR3 nucleotides read TGTGCCAGCAGCCCGTCGGGAGGGTCGTCGACCCAGTACTTC. Translating it yields CASSPSGGSSTQYF.

This clonotype was recorded many times. This chain links TRBV3-1 with TRBJ2-2; possible D gene TRBD2, 6 bases. Per the germline V gene, CDR1 is LGHDT and CDR2 is YNNKEL (reference sequence). V was trimmed by 4 bases and J by 3 bases, leaving 12 bases between them. The CDR3 has 15 amino acids. The CDR3 DNA sequence: TGTGCCAGCAGCCCCTGGACGGGGGACACCGGGGAGCTGTTTTTT. Amino acid sequence: CASSPWTGDTGELFF.

The chain is built from TRBV28 and TRBJ2-3; D may be TRBD1 or TRBD2 (6 bases each). The V gene lost 2 bases and the J gene lost 5 bases, with 11 bases spanning the gap. CDR3 length: 14 amino acids. Germline V gene data show CDR1 as MDHEN and CDR2 as SYDVKM. Here the CDR3 DNA reads TGTGCCAGCAGTTTACCGGGGGCGGGAGATACGCAGTATTTT. Its protein product is CASSLPGAGDTQYF.

This clonotype was picked up a small number of times. The rearrangement links TRBV6-2 or TRBV6-3 to TRBJ2-1; 9 nucleotides match TRBD1. This CDR3 comprises 14 residues. Germline trimming cut 7 bases from V and 4 bases from J; bases unmatched to any gene: 5. The germline V gene encodes CDR1 MNHEY and CDR2 SVGEGT. The CDR3: CASTPGTGYNEQFF. In DNA form, the CDR3 reads TGTGCCAGCACCCCCGGGACAGGGTACAATGAGCAGTTCTTC.

The table lists this clonotype with many counts. The genes are TRBV10-3 and TRBJ1-2; D remains unclear. V was pared by 3 bases and J by 2 bases, with 13 bases between. CDR1 is ENHRY, CDR2 SYGVKD, per germline. This CDR3 comprises 15 residues. CDR3 nucleotide sequence: TGTGCCATCAGTGAAAGGGTAGGCAGCAACTATGGCTACACCTTC. This gives the protein CAISERVGSNYGYTF.

The V call is TRBV27, the J call TRBJ2-2, with 10 bases that match TRBD2. The CDR3 sequence is 15 residues long. CDR1 and CDR2 (germline): MNHEY, SMNVEV (reference sequence). V shed 7 bases and J 4 bases; nucleotides not matched to a gene: 6. The chain's CDR3 is CASNQAGGPTGELFF. In DNA, the CDR3 is TGTGCCAGCAACCAAGCGGGAGGGCCCACCGGGGAGCTGTTTTTT.

This chain joins TRBV11-2 and TRBJ2-5, with 7 bases lining up with TRBD1. J gave up 0 bases and V 4 bases, and 5 bases lay outside the gene matches. Germline V lookup: CDR1 SGHAT, CDR2 FQNNGV. This CDR3 comprises 15 residues. This CDR3 reads CASSSTTGNQETQYF. DNA for the CDR3: TGTGCCAGCAGCTCAACGACAGGGAACCAAGAGACCCAGTACTTC. Full variable domain (missing parts from reference TRBV11-2 and TRBJ2-5): EAGVAQSPRYKIIEKRQSVAFWCNPISGHATLYWYQQILGQGPKLLIQFQNNGVVDDSQLPKDRFSAERLKGVDSTLKIQPAKLEDSAVYLCASSSTTGNQETQYFGPGTRLLVL.

This clonotype showed up many times. The chain is built from TRBV6-2 or TRBV6-3 and TRBJ1-1, with D unclear. Trimming took off 2 bases at V and 7 bases at J, with 8 bases between the two ends. The CDR3 length is 12 residues. The germline CDR1 and CDR2 sequences are MNHEY and SVGEGT. The CDR3 protein is CASSYPVGEAFF. CDR3 DNA sequence: TGTGCCAGCAGTTACCCGGTGGGTGAAGCTTTCTTT.

This clonotype has ten or more counts. This chain links TRBV27 with TRBJ2-7, with D possibly TRBD2 on 6 matching bases. Per germline, CDR1 MNHEY and CDR2 SMNVEV (reference sequence). Trimming shortened V by 5 bases and J by 5 bases, and 13 bases separated the two germline ends. The CDR3 is 13 amino acids. The CDR3: CASSLGEAHEQYF. In nucleotides, the CDR3 is TGTGCCAGCAGTCTGGGGGAGGCGCACGAGCAGTACTTC.

In this sample, this clonotype turned up many times. This rearrangement joins TRBV28 to TRBJ2-7; D is unresolved. V lost 6 bases, J lost 0 bases, and 18 bases lay in between. Germline CDR1 and CDR2: MDHEN and SYDVKM. The CDR3 covers 16 residues. CDR3 in DNA: TGTGCCAGCAGGGGGTCCGGGCCCTGGAGCTCCTACGAGCAGTACTTC. Its translation is CASRGSGPWSSYEQYF.

There are many counts of this clonotype. V usage is TRBV5-6 and J usage is TRBJ2-4; D gene unclear. Germline CDR1 reads SGHDT; CDR2 reads YYEEEE. Trimming removed 3 bases from V and 11 bases from J, with 18 bases in between. The CDR3 loop spans 14 amino acids. As DNA, the CDR3 is TGTGCCAGCAGCTGGAGCGCAACTAACGACCTTCAGTACTTC. This gives the protein CASSWSATNDLQYF.

Ten or more counts support this clonotype. The chain links TRBV9 to TRBJ2-2; 7 bases are shared with TRBD1. Trimming removed 1 base from V and 4 bases from J; junction bases left unmatched: 4. Per germline, CDR1 SGDLS and CDR2 YYNGEE. CDR3 length: 15 residues. As DNA, the CDR3 is TGTGCCAGCAGCGTAAACAGGGGAACCACCGGGGAGCTGTTTTTT. Protein product: CASSVNRGTTGELFF.

This clonotype was picked up many times. This chain joins TRBV20-1 and TRBJ2-7, with D perhaps matching TRBD2 (5 bases). The germline gives CDR1 DFQATT, CDR2 SNEGSKA (reference sequence). The CDR3 consists of 15 residues. V was trimmed by 6 bases and J by 3 bases, leaving 21 bases between them. CDR3 residues: CSALDRVGRLYEQYF. CDR3 bases: TGCAGTGCGTTAGATCGCGTTGGGAGACTCTACGAGCAGTACTTC.

This clonotype showed up many times. The CDR3 nucleotides are TGCAGTGCTAGCGGCGAGCCGATTAGCGGGACCCCTGAGCAGTTCTTC. As protein: CSASGEPISGTPEQFF. The chain is built from TRBV20-1 and TRBJ2-1, with 8 bases that match TRBD2. In germline, CDR1 is DFQATT, CDR2 SNEGSKA (reference sequence). The trim removed 3 bases at V and 9 bases at J, leaving 16 bases unmatched. The CDR3 has 16 amino acids.

The chain joins TRBV29-1 to TRBJ1-1, with 8 nucleotides matching TRBD1. CDR3 length equals 12 residues. The V gene end was trimmed by 8 bases and the J gene end by 6 bases; junction bases not matched to a gene: 8. CDR1 is SQVTM, CDR2 ANQGSEA, per germline. DNA of the CDR3: TGCAGCCCCGACAGGGGTAGCGCTGAAGCTTTCTTT. It translates to CSPDRGSAEAFF.

This clonotype was recorded at least ten times. The chain carries TRBV20-1 and TRBJ2-1; 9 bases are a match to TRBD1. The CDR3 totals 14 residues. V trimming: 1 base; J trimming: 4 bases; junction bases outside the gene matches: 2. Germline lookup yields CDR1 DFQATT and CDR2 SNEGSKA (reference sequence). The CDR3: CSARVGQGYNEQFF. The CDR3, as DNA: TGCAGTGCTAGAGTCGGACAGGGGTACAATGAGCAGTTCTTC.

V is TRBV20-1 and J is TRBJ1-4; D might be TRBD1 (5 bases). The CDR3 is made up of 15 amino acids. Trimming cost V 3 bases and J 5 bases, with 16 bases left between them. Germline-derived CDR1 and CDR2 are DFQATT and SNEGSKA (reference sequence). CDR3 sequence (DNA): TGCAGTGCTAGGACAGCGAGTGGGGAAAATGAAAAACTGTTTTTT. It is translated as CSARTASGENEKLFF.